This T cell receptor (beta chain) came from a study of T cell responses to AZD1222 COVID-19 vaccine. Generated by immunoSEQ multiplex PCR, the TCRdb table keeps only in-frame clones and is missing some. The sample records about 120,000 clones, roughly 91% being singletons. This CDR3 contains 16 residues. Germline lookup yields CDR1 SGHNT and CDR2 YENEEA. V lost 5 bases and J lost 0, with 16 bases in between. The sequences come from peripheral blood, collected on day 0 of MenACWY control vaccination. J is TRBJ1-1 and V is TRBV11-3; D unclear. The receptor was isolated from an adult in good health. The CDR3 loop reads CASSPVFDGMNTEAFF. In DNA form, the CDR3 reads TGTGCCAGCAGCCCGGTCTTCGATGGCATGAACACTGAAGCTTTCTTT.